A selection of T cell receptor beta chains follows, all from one sample in a study of cytomegalovirus exposure and HLA in healthy donors. Produced via immunoSEQ multiplex PCR; TCRdb's table is partial and in-frame only. The repertoire includes about 140,000 clones, around 80% of them detected once, and 4% to 5.5% sits in the top ten. The sample consisted of PBMCs. Receptors originate from a man younger than 40 in good health. The CDR3 runs from the conserved cysteine through the conserved F or W. The D gene is left open where the match is weak. Size is omitted from some rows. Given values are once, few, many or a class for expanded clones.

j_call: TRBJ2-5
d_call: TRBD1
clone_size: -
v_call: TRBV6-5
cdr3_aa: CASSYADRRKQETQYF
cdr3_nt: TGTGCCAGCAGTTACGCGGACAGGCGAAAACAAGAGACCCAGTACTTC

j_call: TRBJ2-4
d_call: TRBD1
clone_size: -
v_call: TRBV5-1
cdr3_aa: CASSLSGGTGKNIQYF
cdr3_nt: TGCGCCAGCAGCTTGTCTGGGGGGACAGGAAAAAACATTCAGTACTTC

j_call: TRBJ1-1
d_call: TRBD1
clone_size: -
v_call: TRBV18
cdr3_aa: CASSSRTGGAIPEAFF
cdr3_nt: TGTGCCAGCTCATCCCGGACAGGGGGCGCCATCCCTGAAGCTTTCTTT

j_call: TRBJ1-1
d_call: -
clone_size: -
v_call: TRBV5-6
cdr3_aa: CASSFVGSTEAFF
cdr3_nt: TGTGCCAGCAGCTTTGTTGGGAGCACTGAAGCTTTCTTT

j_call: TRBJ2-1
d_call: -
clone_size: few
v_call: TRBV27
cdr3_aa: CASSLAIGVGEQFF
cdr3_nt: TGTGCCAGCTCCCTAGCGATCGGGGTCGGTGAGCAGTTCTTC

j_call: TRBJ2-5
d_call: TRBD2
clone_size: -
v_call: TRBV7-2
cdr3_aa: CASSPPGTSGWGYQETQYF
cdr3_nt: TGTGCCAGCAGCCCGCCCGGGACTAGCGGGTGGGGGTACCAAGAGACCCAGTACTTC

j_call: TRBJ2-7
d_call: TRBD1
clone_size: -
v_call: TRBV11-3
cdr3_aa: CASRRQGNSYEQYF
cdr3_nt: TGTGCCAGCAGACGACAGGGCAACTCCTACGAGCAGTACTTC

j_call: TRBJ2-5
d_call: -
clone_size: -
v_call: TRBV13
cdr3_aa: CASSPNGVSQETQYF
cdr3_nt: TGTGCCAGCAGCCCCAACGGAGTCTCCCAAGAGACCCAGTACTTC

j_call: TRBJ2-1
d_call: TRBD1
clone_size: -
v_call: TRBV7-7
cdr3_aa: CASSLGTANNEQFF
cdr3_nt: TGTGCCAGCAGCTTGGGGACAGCAAACAATGAGCAGTTCTTC

j_call: TRBJ2-7
d_call: TRBD2
clone_size: once
v_call: TRBV5-1
cdr3_aa: CASSFGGGSSYEQYF
cdr3_nt: TGCGCCAGCAGCTTTGGCGGCGGGAGCTCCTACGAGCAGTACTTC

j_call: TRBJ2-7
d_call: TRBD1
clone_size: -
v_call: TRBV9
cdr3_aa: CASSAAGGRDKPYEQYF
cdr3_nt: TGTGCCAGCAGCGCCGCAGGGGGACGAGACAAACCCTACGAGCAGTACTTC

j_call: TRBJ1-1
d_call: -
clone_size: once
v_call: TRBV18
cdr3_aa: CASSPPGRGWHLF
cdr3_nt: TGTGCCAGCTCACCACCGGGAAGGGGGTGGCATCTCTTT

j_call: TRBJ1-4
d_call: -
clone_size: -
v_call: TRBV4-1
cdr3_aa: CASSLGGPASNEKLFF
cdr3_nt: TGCGCCAGCAGCCTGGGTGGTCCAGCGTCAAATGAAAAACTGTTTTTT

j_call: TRBJ1-1
d_call: -
clone_size: -
v_call: TRBV23-1
cdr3_aa: CASSHRVPGRGVGAFF
cdr3_nt: TGCGCCAGCAGTCATAGGGTGCCGGGGCGGGGTGTGGGGGCTTTCTTT

j_call: TRBJ2-7
d_call: -
clone_size: -
v_call: TRBV30
cdr3_aa: CAGGGEGLYEQYF
cdr3_nt: TGTGCTGGAGGGGGGGAGGGCCTTTACGAGCAGTACTTC

j_call: TRBJ1-5
d_call: TRBD1
clone_size: -
v_call: TRBV30
cdr3_aa: CAWSWGQGLNQPQHF
cdr3_nt: TGTGCCTGGAGTTGGGGACAGGGCTTGAATCAGCCCCAGCATTTT

j_call: TRBJ2-7
d_call: -
clone_size: few
v_call: TRBV18
cdr3_aa: CASSPPAGAAYEQYF
cdr3_nt: TGTGCCAGCTCACCACCGGCGGGGGCGGCCTACGAGCAGTACTTC

j_call: TRBJ2-7
d_call: TRBD2
clone_size: -
v_call: TRBV19
cdr3_aa: CASSWTSEHYEQYF
cdr3_nt: TGTGCCAGTAGCTGGACTAGCGAGCACTACGAGCAGTACTTC

j_call: TRBJ1-1
d_call: -
clone_size: many
v_call: TRBV6-6
cdr3_aa: CASSYGGARGDTEAFF
cdr3_nt: TGTGCCAGCAGTTACGGGGGAGCCCGGGGGGACACTGAAGCTTTCTTT

j_call: TRBJ2-7
d_call: TRBD2
clone_size: -
v_call: TRBV9
cdr3_aa: CASSVSSGRYEQYF
cdr3_nt: TGTGCCAGCAGCGTATCTAGCGGGAGGTACGAGCAGTACTTC

j_call: TRBJ1-1
d_call: -
clone_size: -
v_call: TRBV5-1
cdr3_aa: CASRDSGTEAFF
cdr3_nt: TGCGCCAGCAGGGACTCGGGCACTGAAGCTTTCTTT

j_call: TRBJ2-3
d_call: TRBD2
clone_size: few
v_call: TRBV6-5
cdr3_aa: CASSYSGLAGSDTQYF
cdr3_nt: TGTGCCAGCAGTTACTCGGGACTAGCGGGATCAGATACGCAGTATTTT

j_call: TRBJ2-7
d_call: -
clone_size: -
v_call: TRBV5-1
cdr3_aa: CASSLGEQGSEQYF
cdr3_nt: TGCGCCAGCAGCTTGGGAGAACAGGGTAGCGAGCAGTACTTC

j_call: TRBJ1-4
d_call: TRBD1
clone_size: -
v_call: TRBV6-6
cdr3_aa: CASSWGTAAEKLFF
cdr3_nt: TGTGCCAGCAGTTGGGGGACAGCCGCTGAAAAACTGTTTTTT

j_call: TRBJ1-2
d_call: TRBD1
clone_size: -
v_call: TRBV5-1
cdr3_aa: CASSYLTGEDGYTF
cdr3_nt: TGCGCCAGCAGCTACTTAACAGGGGAAGATGGCTACACCTTC

j_call: TRBJ2-5
d_call: -
clone_size: -
v_call: TRBV2
cdr3_aa: CASSLEAGTQYF
cdr3_nt: TGTGCCAGCAGCCTAGAAGCGGGGACCCAGTACTTC

j_call: TRBJ2-2
d_call: -
clone_size: -
v_call: TRBV7-6
cdr3_aa: CASSQEYQATGELFF
cdr3_nt: TGTGCCAGCAGTCAAGAATACCAAGCCACCGGGGAGCTGTTTTTT

j_call: TRBJ1-1
d_call: -
clone_size: -
v_call: TRBV19
cdr3_aa: CASRSNGGGSTEAFF
cdr3_nt: TGTGCCAGTAGGTCTAATGGGGGCGGAAGCACTGAAGCTTTCTTT

j_call: TRBJ2-2
d_call: -
clone_size: -
v_call: TRBV5-1
cdr3_aa: CASSLAGLGANTGELFF
cdr3_nt: TGCGCCAGCAGCTTGGCCGGGTTAGGAGCGAACACCGGGGAGCTGTTTTTT

j_call: TRBJ1-1
d_call: -
clone_size: -
v_call: TRBV28
cdr3_aa: CASSSGGTEAFF
cdr3_nt: TGTGCCAGCAGTTCGGGGGGCACTGAAGCTTTCTTT

j_call: TRBJ2-7
d_call: -
clone_size: -
v_call: TRBV19
cdr3_aa: CASSIGLTYEQYF
cdr3_nt: TGTGCCAGTAGTATAGGACTCACCTACGAGCAGTACTTC

j_call: TRBJ2-7
d_call: -
clone_size: -
v_call: TRBV18
cdr3_aa: CASSPAATAEQYF
cdr3_nt: TGTGCCAGCTCACCAGCAGCCACAGCCGAGCAGTACTTC

j_call: TRBJ2-7
d_call: -
clone_size: -
v_call: TRBV7-2
cdr3_aa: CASSFPLAGTDEQYF
cdr3_nt: TGTGCCAGCAGCTTTCCGTTAGCGGGGACAGACGAGCAGTACTTC

j_call: TRBJ1-6
d_call: -
clone_size: once
v_call: TRBV7-9
cdr3_aa: CASRNSNSPLHF
cdr3_nt: TGTGCCAGCAGGAATAGTAATTCACCCCTCCACTTT

j_call: TRBJ2-5
d_call: TRBD2
clone_size: -
v_call: TRBV29-1
cdr3_aa: CSVDGTSGHEETQYF
cdr3_nt: TGCAGCGTTGACGGGACTAGCGGGCACGAAGAGACCCAGTACTTC

j_call: TRBJ2-1
d_call: TRBD1
clone_size: -
v_call: TRBV6-4
cdr3_aa: CASRRQGSNEQFF
cdr3_nt: TGTGCCAGCAGGAGACAGGGCTCCAATGAGCAGTTCTTC

j_call: TRBJ2-3
d_call: TRBD2
clone_size: -
v_call: TRBV5-1
cdr3_aa: CASSWGTSGISDTQYF
cdr3_nt: TGCGCCAGCAGCTGGGGGACTAGCGGGATCTCAGATACGCAGTATTTT

j_call: TRBJ2-3
d_call: TRBD2
clone_size: few
v_call: TRBV2
cdr3_aa: CASRRLAGRADTQYF
cdr3_nt: TGTGCCAGCAGGAGACTAGCGGGACGGGCAGATACGCAGTATTTT

j_call: TRBJ1-4
d_call: -
clone_size: -
v_call: TRBV6-5
cdr3_aa: CASSGEDEKLFF
cdr3_nt: TGTGCCAGCAGTGGAGAGGATGAAAAACTGTTTTTT

j_call: TRBJ2-7
d_call: TRBD2
clone_size: -
v_call: TRBV6-1
cdr3_aa: CASSKGLAGGAWEQYF
cdr3_nt: TGTGCCAGCAGTAAAGGACTAGCGGGAGGTGCTTGGGAGCAGTACTTC

j_call: TRBJ1-5
d_call: -
clone_size: -
v_call: TRBV4-2
cdr3_aa: CASSQSARDFSAGPQHF
cdr3_nt: TGTGCCAGCAGCCAATCTGCGAGGGACTTTTCCGCGGGGCCCCAGCATTTT

j_call: TRBJ2-5
d_call: -
clone_size: -
v_call: TRBV9
cdr3_aa: CASSVARRGAETQYF
cdr3_nt: TGTGCCAGCAGCGTAGCTAGGCGCGGCGCAGAGACCCAGTACTTC

j_call: TRBJ2-1
d_call: -
clone_size: -
v_call: TRBV27
cdr3_aa: CASSLGGTLEQFF
cdr3_nt: TGTGCCAGCAGTTTGGGGGGTACACTAGAGCAGTTCTTC

j_call: TRBJ2-3
d_call: -
clone_size: -
v_call: TRBV4-3
cdr3_aa: CASSQLYRSITTDTQYF
cdr3_nt: TGCGCCAGCAGCCAACTATACCGTAGCATCACTACAGATACGCAGTATTTT

j_call: TRBJ1-4
d_call: TRBD1
clone_size: -
v_call: TRBV6-5
cdr3_aa: CASSYSGQGSEKLFF
cdr3_nt: TGTGCCAGCAGTTACTCGGGACAGGGAAGTGAAAAACTGTTTTTT

j_call: TRBJ2-1
d_call: TRBD2
clone_size: -
v_call: TRBV19
cdr3_aa: CASSIIAGVSYNEQFF
cdr3_nt: TGTGCCAGTAGTATTATAGCGGGAGTAAGTTACAATGAGCAGTTCTTC

j_call: TRBJ1-1
d_call: TRBD1
clone_size: -
v_call: TRBV28
cdr3_aa: CASGTGRSGTEAFF
cdr3_nt: TGTGCCAGCGGGACAGGCCGTTCGGGCACTGAAGCTTTCTTT

j_call: TRBJ2-3
d_call: TRBD2
clone_size: -
v_call: TRBV18
cdr3_aa: CASSPPPTSGLTDTQYF
cdr3_nt: TGTGCCAGCTCGCCACCCCCTACTAGCGGTCTCACAGATACGCAGTATTTT

j_call: TRBJ2-1
d_call: TRBD2
clone_size: few
v_call: TRBV7-3
cdr3_aa: CASSLGVAGDEQFF
cdr3_nt: TGTGCCAGCAGCTTGGGGGTAGCGGGAGATGAGCAGTTCTTC

j_call: TRBJ2-7
d_call: TRBD2
clone_size: -
v_call: TRBV27
cdr3_aa: CASSFFAGASYEQYF
cdr3_nt: TGTGCCAGCAGTTTTTTTGCGGGAGCTTCCTACGAGCAGTACTTC

j_call: TRBJ2-7
d_call: -
clone_size: -
v_call: TRBV11-2
cdr3_aa: CASSGSDLSYEQYF
cdr3_nt: TGTGCCAGCAGCGGGAGCGACCTATCCTACGAGCAGTACTTC